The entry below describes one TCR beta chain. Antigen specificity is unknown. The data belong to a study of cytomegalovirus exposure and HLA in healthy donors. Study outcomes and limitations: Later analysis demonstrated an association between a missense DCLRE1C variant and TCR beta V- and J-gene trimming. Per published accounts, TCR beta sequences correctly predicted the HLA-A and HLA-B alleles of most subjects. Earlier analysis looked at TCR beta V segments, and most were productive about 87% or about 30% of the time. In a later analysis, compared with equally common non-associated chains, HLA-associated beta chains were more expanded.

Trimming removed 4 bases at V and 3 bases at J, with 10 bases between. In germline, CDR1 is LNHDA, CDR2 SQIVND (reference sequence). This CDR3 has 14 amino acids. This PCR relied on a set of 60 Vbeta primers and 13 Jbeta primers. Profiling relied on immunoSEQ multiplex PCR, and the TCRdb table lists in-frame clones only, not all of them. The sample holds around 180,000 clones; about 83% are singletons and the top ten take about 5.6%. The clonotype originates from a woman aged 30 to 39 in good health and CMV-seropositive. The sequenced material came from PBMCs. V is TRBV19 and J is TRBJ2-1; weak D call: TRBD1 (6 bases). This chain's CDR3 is CASSKQGLYNEQFF. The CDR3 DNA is TGTGCCAGTAGTAAACAGGGCCTCTACAATGAGCAGTTCTTC.